The clone carrying this T cell receptor (beta chain) was seen a handful of times. What it binds is unknown. The donors, aged roughly 6 to 95, were healthy Caucasians from Russia. The data are from a study of blood T cells in healthy people across ages. Combining a sample-barcoded 5' primer with a J-beta primer mix, a second PCR ran for 7 to 11 cycles. A 12-random-nucleotide template-switch adaptor tagged each cDNA molecule. A single record per CDR3 protein comes from TCRdb applying MiXCR to the 5' RACE reads. This table has around 750,000 distinct CDR3 sequences, 53% appearing once. Points from the study as a whole: Roughly linear declines in TCR beta diversity per million T cells occurred with age.

This receptor was taken from a man older than 75 in good health. Sequenced input: blood.

CDR3 DNA sequence: TGTGCCAGCAGCTTACTGGGTGGGGGCTCCTACAATGAGCAGTTCTTC. Protein product: CASSLLGGGSYNEQFF. This chain joins TRBV7-2 and TRBJ2-1; D is possibly TRBD1 or TRBD2 (5 bases each). V was pared by 2 bases and J by 0 bases, with 11 bases between. Germline loops: CDR1 SGHTA, CDR2 FQGNSA. This CDR3 is 16 amino acids long.